These 11 T cell receptor beta chains were sequenced from one sample in a study of cytomegalovirus exposure and HLA in healthy donors (dated by TCRdb to about 2017). The library was built by means of the immunoSEQ multiplex PCR assay. For the multiplex PCR, a mixture combining 60 forward primers for TCR Vbeta segments and 13 reverse primers for TCR Jbeta segments was used. Sourced from immuneACCESS, this table was stored by TCRdb with only in-frame sequences that have V and J called. A share of the clones is absent; for the studies checked, an unresolved V gene accounts for under half, and the remainder has no known explanation. A total of 150,000 to 200,000 clones appear in this sample, around three quarters of them only once. The ten largest make up more than 2% of the sample. Source material: PBMCs. All receptors derive from a woman in her twenties or thirties in good health and CMV-seropositive.

This chain uses TRBV4-3 with TRBJ1-4, with D perhaps matching TRBD1 (5 bases). The germline gives CDR1 LGHNA, CDR2 YSLEER. The CDR3 consists of 14 residues. V lost 0 bases to trimming and J lost 7 bases, with 9 bases between them. Here the CDR3 DNA reads TGCGCCAGCAGCCAAGATTGGGGCAGTGAAAAACTGTTTTTT. Its translation is CASSQDWGSEKLFF.

V usage is TRBV12-5 and J usage is TRBJ2-1, with D possibly being TRBD1 (6 bases). Trimming stripped 6 bases from V and 6 bases from J, with 15 bases between. This CDR3 region has 14 residues. From germline, CDR1 is LGHNT and CDR2 FRNRAP. CDR3 coding DNA: TGTGCTAGTGGCCGTACGCAGGGGAGCAATGAGCAGTTCTTC. This translates into CASGRTQGSNEQFF.

The chain recombines TRBV29-1 with TRBJ2-3; D not certain. Looked up from germline, CDR1 is SQVTM and CDR2 is ANQGSEA. The CDR3 length is 12 residues. The V and J ends lost 3 bases and 1 base respectively, with 5 bases between them. The CDR3 here is CSVEQGTDTQYF. CDR3 nucleotide sequence: TGCAGCGTTGAGCAGGGCACAGATACGCAGTATTTT.

This clone was observed a few times. CDR3 DNA: TGTGCCAGCAGTTTTTCTGGACAGGGGACCTATGGCTACACCTTC. It specifies CASSFSGQGTYGYTF. The genes are TRBV27 and TRBJ1-2, with 9 bases identical to TRBD1. V lost 3 bases, J lost 4 bases, and 6 bases stayed unmatched. There are 15 residues in the CDR3. Germline V CDR1 and CDR2: MNHEY, SMNVEV (reference sequence).

V is TRBV4-1 and J is TRBJ1-1; tentative D call: TRBD1 (5 bases). CDR1 is MGHRA, CDR2 YSYEKL, per germline. This CDR3 contains 15 residues. The V gene lost 4 bases and the J gene lost 3 bases, with 15 bases spanning the gap. CDR3 in amino acids: CASSRQLGGDTEAFF. The CDR3 DNA reads TGCGCCAGCAGCCGTCAACTTGGAGGGGACACTGAAGCTTTCTTT.

The chain joins TRBV7-2 to TRBJ2-7, with D hard to call. Trimming took off 0 bases at V and 0 bases at J, with 9 bases between the two ends. Germline CDR1 is SGHTA and CDR2 is FQGNSA. The CDR3 totals 15 residues. Here the CDR3 DNA reads TGTGCCAGCAGCTTAGCTTCGGTAAGCTCCTACGAGCAGTACTTC. Translated: CASSLASVSSYEQYF.

The V gene is TRBV5-1, the J gene TRBJ1-2; 10 nucleotides match TRBD1. V gave up 7 bases and J gave up 7 bases; unmatched junction bases: 10. This CDR3 contains 14 residues. Germline V gives CDR1 SGHRS, CDR2 YFSETQ. This chain's CDR3 is CASGGTGVKAGYTF. The CDR3 nucleotides read TGCGCCAGCGGGGGGACAGGGGTAAAGGCTGGCTACACCTTC.

This clone was picked up one time. V gene TRBV29-1 combines with J gene TRBJ1-2, with D possibly being TRBD1 (5 bases). The germline gives CDR1 SQVTM, CDR2 ANQGSEA. Trimming removed 3 bases at V and 0 bases at J, with 11 bases between. This CDR3 region has 14 residues. In DNA form, the CDR3 reads TGCAGCGTTGATGATGGGGGGGCTAACTATGGCTACACCTTC. Its protein product is CSVDDGGANYGYTF.

The V call is TRBV28, the J call TRBJ1-2; D unclear. The CDR3 runs to 15 residues. Germline CDR1 is MDHEN and CDR2 is SYDVKM. Trimming stripped 3 bases from V and 0 bases from J, with 11 bases between. The CDR3 here is CASSFSRSSNYGYTF. As DNA, the CDR3 is TGTGCCAGCAGTTTCTCCAGGTCGTCTAACTATGGCTACACCTTC.

The rearrangement joins TRBV11-2 to TRBJ1-1, with D perhaps matching TRBD1 (5 bases). Deletions cut 0 bases from V and 5 bases from J, with 10 bases between. This CDR3 spans 14 amino acids. CDR1 is SGHAT and CDR2 is FQNNGV in the germline V gene. The CDR3: CASSLEAGGTEAFF. The CDR3 region has the DNA TGTGCCAGCAGCTTAGAGGCGGGGGGGACTGAAGCTTTCTTT. Variable domain in full (rest from reference TRBV11-2 and TRBJ1-1): EAGVAQSPRYKIIEKRQSVAFWCNPISGHATLYWYQQILGQGPKLLIQFQNNGVVDDSQLPKDRFSAERLKGVDSTLKIQPAKLEDSAVYLCASSLEAGGTEAFFGQGTRLTVV.

The rearrangement uses TRBV5-8 and TRBJ2-1; no clear D. The CDR3 covers 13 residues. V lost 0 bases to trimming and J lost 9 bases, with 10 bases between them. Germline values: CDR1 SGHTS, CDR2 YDEGEE. The CDR3 reads CASSLADSSEQFF. CDR3 coding DNA: TGTGCCAGCAGCTTGGCCGATTCGAGTGAGCAGTTCTTC.